The T cell receptor (beta chain) described here comes from a study of response to subunit inactivated influenza vaccine. Study observations and caveats: Each seasonal flu vaccination may recruit only limited new T cells, authors suggested.

This clonotype was detected only a few times. The target antigen is unknown. This CDR3 has 15 amino acids. The ends were cut back, 3 bases at V and 1 base at J, with 10 bases in the middle. A single record per CDR3 protein comes from TCRdb applying MiXCR to the RT-PCR reads. Of around 710,000 distinct CDR3 sequences listed, about 15% are singletons. The chain joins TRBV12-3 or TRBV12-4 to TRBJ2-1, with D uncertain. The sequences come from PBMCs from blood, collected 14 to 15 days before vaccination. This sequence originates from a man aged 45-60 years who received an inactivated influenza vaccine. CDR3 loop: CASSLVPPSYNEQFF. The CDR3 DNA sequence: TGTGCCAGCAGTTTGGTGCCACCTTCCTACAATGAGCAGTTCTTC.